Listed here are 26 T cell receptor beta chains from one sample, sequenced in a study of T-cell reconstitution after alpha-beta-depleted transplantation in children. Unique molecular identifiers were incorporated when the TCRbeta library was constructed. Each CDR3 protein is one row after TCRdb ran MiXCR on the PCR reads. The repertoire has around 440,000 distinct CDR3 sequences, roughly 17% of them found once; the top ten carry about 32%. This sample comprised PBMCs, mostly from graft donor cells, obtained 360 days after TCRalphabeta/CD19-depleted stem cell transplant. Receptors originate from a boy younger than two who had a stem cell transplant for Wiskott-Aldrich syndrome, so the T cells may come from the graft donor.

This clonotype was counted a few times. The chain links TRBV6-4 to TRBJ2-1; weak D call: TRBD2 (6 bases). Germline values: CDR1 MRHNA, CDR2 SNTAGT. The V and J ends lost 2 bases and 9 bases respectively, with 11 bases between them. The CDR3 has 13 residues. CDR3 sequence: CASSDRQAGEQFF. CDR3 sequence (DNA): TGTGCCAGCAGTGACCGACAAGCGGGTGAGCAGTTCTTC.

The genes are TRBV5-5 and TRBJ2-7, with a tentative D call TRBD2 (6 bases). Germline V gives CDR1 SGHKS, CDR2 YYEKEE (reference sequence). This CDR3 has 14 residues. The V and J ends lost 1 base and 6 bases respectively, with 14 bases between them. CDR3 bases: TGTGCCAGCAGCTTGAGTCACCGGGGAGGCGAGCAGTACTTC. Translation: CASSLSHRGGEQYF.

This clonotype was counted only a few times. The chain couples TRBV27 to TRBJ2-7, with D uncertain. V was shortened by 0 bases and J by 1 base, with 13 bases between the two germline ends. In germline, CDR1 is MNHEY, CDR2 SMNVEV (reference sequence). The CDR3 length is 16 residues. The CDR3, as DNA: TGTGCCAGCAGTTTATCAAACTACCGACCATCCTACGAGCAGTACTTC. Its protein product is CASSLSNYRPSYEQYF.

This clonotype was observed a handful of times. Here the CDR3 reads CSARDPLAGYTQYF. CDR3 in DNA: TGCAGTGCTAGAGATCCCCTAGCGGGGTATACGCAGTATTTT. The chain combines TRBV20-1 with TRBJ2-3; 9 positions match TRBD2. V gave up 0 bases and J gave up 7 bases; unmatched junction bases: 5. Germline V CDR1 and CDR2: DFQATT, SNEGSKA (reference sequence). The CDR3 sequence is 14 residues long.

The chain's CDR3 is CASSQDRASEKLFF. CDR3 sequence (DNA): TGTGCCAGCAGCCAAGACAGGGCTTCGGAAAAACTGTTTTTT. This sequence joins TRBV4-2 and TRBJ1-4, with D maybe TRBD1 (5 bases). The CDR3 spans 14 residues. The germline V gene has CDR1 LGHNA and CDR2 YNFKEQ. Deletions cut 0 bases from V and 8 bases from J, with 10 bases between.

The chain is built from TRBV10-3 and TRBJ2-7; 10 bases match TRBD2. Germline CDR1 is ENHRY and CDR2 is SYGVKD. The ends lost 11 bases at V and 0 bases at J; junction bases unmatched: 13. This CDR3 has 16 amino acids. As DNA, the CDR3 is TGTGCCTCAACACGGCTAGCGGGAGATAGCTCCTACGAGCAGTACTTC. It encodes CASTRLAGDSSYEQYF.

This clonotype was found many times. The chain combines TRBV20-1 with TRBJ1-5; 8 bases fit TRBD1. The CDR3 extends over 13 amino acids. Germline-derived CDR1 and CDR2 are DFQATT and SNEGSKA (reference sequence). V gave up 3 bases and J gave up 3 bases; unmatched junction bases: 1. The CDR3 region is CSASQGANQPQHF. CDR3 DNA sequence: TGCAGTGCTAGTCAGGGGGCCAATCAGCCCCAGCATTTT.

The table lists this clonotype with a few counts. This chain joins TRBV29-1 and TRBJ2-7; 10 nucleotides line up with TRBD2. CDR3 length equals 13 residues. The J segment lost 2 bases and the V segment lost 5 bases, leaving 3 bases of the junction unmatched. The germline gives CDR1 SQVTM, CDR2 ANQGSEA. The CDR3 DNA reads TGCAGCGTTTGGACTAGCGGAACCTACGAGCAGTACTTC. Amino acid sequence: CSVWTSGTYEQYF.

As DNA, the CDR3 is TGTGCCAGCTCACCAAATAGGGGCTCCTACGAGCAGTACTTC. The encoded protein is CASSPNRGSYEQYF. The chain uses TRBV18 and TRBJ2-7; D may be TRBD1 (5 bases). From germline, CDR1 is KGHSH and CDR2 LQKENI. V was pared by 2 bases and J by 0 bases, with 8 bases between. The CDR3 spans 14 residues. Combining the CDR3 with reference TRBV18 and TRBJ2-7 gives the whole variable domain NAGVMQNPRHLVRRRGQEARLRCSPMKGHSHVYWYRQLPEEGLKFMVYLQKENIIDESGMPKERFSAEFPKEGPSILRIQQVVRGDSAAYFCASSPNRGSYEQYFGPGTRLTVT.

The table lists this clonotype with a few counts. The chain uses TRBV20-1 and TRBJ2-3; 11 positions match TRBD2. Germline CDR1 DFQATT, CDR2 SNEGSKA (reference sequence). The CDR3 is 18 amino acids. V gave up 3 bases and J gave up 5 bases; unmatched junction bases: 16. For the CDR3, the DNA is TGCAGTGCTAGTCGGGGAGGAACTAGCGGGGGCACTTTAGATACGCAGTATTTT. Translation: CSASRGGTSGGTLDTQYF.

This clonotype has only a few counts. The chain has TRBV7-6 and TRBJ2-7, with 7 nucleotides matching TRBD1. The V segment lost 6 bases and the J segment 2 bases; nucleotides outside the gene matches: 13. The CDR3 has 16 residues. Germline V gene lookup returns CDR1 SGHVS and CDR2 FNYEAQ. CDR3 nucleotide sequence: TGTGCCAGCAGTAAGAGGTCTGTAGGGGGCGCCTACGAGCAGTACTTC. It codes for CASSKRSVGGAYEQYF.

This chain uses TRBV24-1 with TRBJ2-4; 8 positions agree with TRBD2. The V segment lost 7 bases and the J segment 0 bases; nucleotides outside the gene matches: 4. Germline CDR1 KGHDR, CDR2 SFDVKD. This CDR3 contains 15 residues. This chain's CDR3 is CATSETSGAKNIQYF. The CDR3 region has the DNA TGTGCCACCAGCGAAACTAGCGGAGCCAAAAACATTCAGTACTTC.

In its sample, this clonotype was seen a few times. The CDR3 spells CASSPGLGDSPLHF. The CDR3 DNA reads as TGCGCCAGCAGCCCGGGACTGGGTGACTCACCCCTCCACTTT. V gene TRBV5-1 combines with J gene TRBJ1-6; tentatively, D is TRBD1 (5 bases). CDR1 is SGHRS and CDR2 is YFSETQ in the germline V gene. V was cut by 4 bases and J by 10 bases, with 15 bases left in between. This CDR3 has 14 residues.

This clonotype was observed a handful of times. V usage is TRBV12-3 or TRBV12-4 and J usage is TRBJ2-7; D may be TRBD1 (6 bases). The V and J ends lost 7 bases and 3 bases respectively, with 16 bases between them. The CDR3 is 14 residues long. This CDR3 reads CASTGTGFLYEQYF. CDR3 sequence (DNA): TGTGCCAGCACCGGAACAGGGTTCCTCTACGAGCAGTACTTC.

This clonotype came up many times. This chain links TRBV4-2 with TRBJ2-6; tentative D call: TRBD1 (5 bases). The CDR3 runs to 16 residues. Deletions cut 4 bases from V and 0 bases from J, with 10 bases between. Germline CDR1 is LGHNA and CDR2 is YNFKEQ. The CDR3 nucleotides are TGTGCCAGCAGCCTTCTCAGGGTCTCTGGGGCCAACGTCCTGACTTTC. It codes for CASSLLRVSGANVLTF.

This clonotype was detected many times. The chain recombines TRBV27 with TRBJ2-7, with D perhaps TRBD1 (6 bases). CDR1 and CDR2 from the germline V gene are MNHEY and SMNVEV (reference sequence). The length of the CDR3 is 14 residues. Trimming left V 2 bases short and J 2 bases short, with 10 bases between. CDR3 in DNA: TGTGCCAGCAGTTTAAGGGGGACGACCTACGAGCAGTACTTC. This codes for CASSLRGTTYEQYF.

The chain couples TRBV12-3 or TRBV12-4 to TRBJ2-1; D might be TRBD1 (6 bases). The length of the CDR3 is 16 residues. V lost 2 bases to trimming and J lost 0 bases, with 11 bases between them. CDR3 protein: CASSLQGLSSYNEQFF. The CDR3 nucleotides are TGTGCCAGCAGTTTACAGGGGTTAAGCTCCTACAATGAGCAGTTCTTC.

This clonotype was picked up many times. The rearrangement uses TRBV11-2 and TRBJ2-1; 10 nucleotides match TRBD1. The CDR3 length is 14 residues. Germline CDR1 is SGHAT and CDR2 is FQNNGV. With 4 bases clipped from V and 10 bases from J, the junction kept 7 bases outside the gene matches. This CDR3 reads CASSYVTGGVEQFF. Written as DNA, the CDR3 is TGTGCCAGCAGCTATGTGACAGGGGGCGTCGAGCAGTTCTTC.

This clonotype has a handful of counts. This chain uses TRBV24-1 with TRBJ2-2, with D possibly matching TRBD2 (5 bases). This CDR3 comprises 19 residues. Trimming cost V 1 base and J 6 bases, with 23 bases left between them. Germline assignment: CDR1 KGHDR and CDR2 SFDVKD. CDR3 bases: TGTGCCACCAGTGATTTAGCCCTTCGGCTACAGAGGGTTGCCGGGGAGCTGTTTTTT. It translates to CATSDLALRLQRVAGELFF.

This clonotype turned up a few times. This chain uses TRBV7-9 with TRBJ2-7, with TRBD1 matching over 7 bases. This CDR3 has 16 amino acids. V was pared by 5 bases and J by 3 bases, with 13 bases of the junction left unmatched. The germline gives CDR1 SEHNR, CDR2 FQNEAQ (reference sequence). The CDR3 loop is CASSRTDRDHNYEQYF. CDR3 bases: TGTGCCAGCAGCCGGACCGACAGGGACCACAACTACGAGCAGTACTTC.

The gene calls are TRBV21-1 and TRBJ1-3. TRBV21-1 is assigned pseudogene status. This CDR3 has 14 residues. CDR3 amino acids: CASSKRTSGNTIYF. Here the CDR3 DNA reads TGTGCCAGCAGCAAAAGGACCTCTGGAAACACCATATATTTT.

This clonotype was picked up many times. J is TRBJ2-2 and V is TRBV6-5; D is unresolved. Per germline, CDR1 MNHEY and CDR2 SVGAGI. With 4 bases removed from V and 1 base from J, the gap between germline ends came to 7 bases. The CDR3 runs to 14 residues. The CDR3 region is CASSLDWNTGELFF. DNA for the CDR3: TGTGCCAGCAGTTTAGACTGGAACACCGGGGAGCTGTTTTTT.

The chain combines TRBV29-1 with TRBJ1-3, with D uncertain. The germline V gene has CDR1 SQVTM and CDR2 ANQGSEA. V was trimmed by 5 bases and J by 6 bases, leaving 11 bases between them. This CDR3 has 12 amino acids. CDR3 protein: CSVKGSQNTIYF. CDR3 coding DNA: TGCAGCGTTAAGGGATCCCAAAACACCATATATTTT. Full variable domain (outside the CDR3, taken from reference TRBV29-1 and TRBJ1-3): SAVISQKPSRDICQRGTSLTIQCQVDSQVTMMFWYRQQPGQSLTLIATANQGSEATYESGFVIDKFPISRPNLTFSTLTVSNMSPEDSSIYLCSVKGSQNTIYFGEGSWLTVV.

The rearrangement uses TRBV29-1 and TRBJ2-7; 9 nucleotides agree with TRBD1. This CDR3 has 13 amino acids. Germline V lookup: CDR1 SQVTM, CDR2 ANQGSEA. J lost 7 bases, V lost 2 bases, and 6 bases had no gene match. CDR3 residues: CSVENRGRREQYF. CDR3 sequence (DNA): TGCAGCGTTGAAAACAGGGGGCGCCGGGAGCAGTACTTC.

The chain is built from TRBV27 and TRBJ1-1, with D maybe TRBD1 (6 bases). The germline gives CDR1 MNHEY, CDR2 SMNVEV (reference sequence). This CDR3 spans 15 amino acids. The germline V and J ends were trimmed by 2 bases and 0 bases, with 10 bases remaining between them. The CDR3 here is CASSLTGALNTEAFF. The CDR3 region has the DNA TGTGCCAGCAGTTTAACGGGGGCCTTGAACACTGAAGCTTTCTTT.

The chain links TRBV20-1 to TRBJ2-2; D unclear. The CDR3 sequence is 11 residues long. CDR1 and CDR2 from the germline V gene are DFQATT and SNEGSKA (reference sequence). V was clipped by 5 bases and J by 9 bases, with 10 bases between them. CDR3 residues: CSAPLERELFF. The CDR3 DNA sequence: TGCAGTGCTCCCCTGGAACGGGAGCTGTTTTTT.